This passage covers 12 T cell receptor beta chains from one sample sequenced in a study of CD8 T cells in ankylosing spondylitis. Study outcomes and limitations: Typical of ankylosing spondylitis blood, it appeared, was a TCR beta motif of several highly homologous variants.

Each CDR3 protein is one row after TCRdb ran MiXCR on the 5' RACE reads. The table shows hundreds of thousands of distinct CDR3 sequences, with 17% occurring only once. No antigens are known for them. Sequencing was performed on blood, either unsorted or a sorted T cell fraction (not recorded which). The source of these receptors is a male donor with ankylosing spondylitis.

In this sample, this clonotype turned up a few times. CDR3 DNA: TGTGCCAGCAGCTTAGTCCTAGCGGGGGGGAAAGATACGCAGTATTTT. This encodes CASSLVLAGGKDTQYF. This rearrangement joins TRBV11-2 to TRBJ2-3; 12 bases line up with TRBD2. J gave up 5 bases and V 1 base, and 4 bases lay outside the gene matches. Per germline, CDR1 SGHAT and CDR2 FQNNGV. This CDR3 region has 16 residues.

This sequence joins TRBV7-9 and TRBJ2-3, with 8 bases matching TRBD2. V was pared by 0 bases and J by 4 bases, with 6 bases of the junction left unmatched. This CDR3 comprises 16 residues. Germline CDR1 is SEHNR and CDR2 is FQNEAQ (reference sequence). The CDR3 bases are TGTGCCAGCAGCTTAGCCCTGCGGGGGGCGGCAGATACGCAGTATTTT. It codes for CASSLALRGAADTQYF.

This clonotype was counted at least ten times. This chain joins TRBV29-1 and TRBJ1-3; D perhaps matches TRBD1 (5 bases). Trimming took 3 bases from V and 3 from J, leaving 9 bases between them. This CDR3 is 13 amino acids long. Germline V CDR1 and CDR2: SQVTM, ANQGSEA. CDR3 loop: CSVDGRDGNTIYF. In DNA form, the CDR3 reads TGCAGCGTTGATGGCAGGGATGGAAACACCATATATTTT.

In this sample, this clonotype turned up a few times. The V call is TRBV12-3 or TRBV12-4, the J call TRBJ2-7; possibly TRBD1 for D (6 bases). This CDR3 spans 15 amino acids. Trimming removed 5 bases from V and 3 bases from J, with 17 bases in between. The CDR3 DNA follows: TGTGCCAGCAGTCCCCGCGCAGGGGCCCTCTACGAGCAGTACTTC. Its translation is CASSPRAGALYEQYF.

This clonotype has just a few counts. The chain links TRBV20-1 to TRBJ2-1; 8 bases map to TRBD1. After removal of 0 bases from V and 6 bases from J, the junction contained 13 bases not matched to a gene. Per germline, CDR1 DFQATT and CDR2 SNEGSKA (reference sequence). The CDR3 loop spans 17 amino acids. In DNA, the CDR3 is TGCAGTGCTAGAGATCGAGAGGGCAGGGGGCGCGTCAATGAGCAGTTCTTC. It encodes CSARDREGRGRVNEQFF.

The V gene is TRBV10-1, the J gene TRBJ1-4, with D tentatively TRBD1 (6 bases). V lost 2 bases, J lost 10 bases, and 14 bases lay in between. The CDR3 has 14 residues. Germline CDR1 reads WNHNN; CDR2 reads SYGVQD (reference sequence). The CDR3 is CASSETGQLRKLFF. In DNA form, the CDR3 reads TGCGCCAGCAGTGAGACTGGACAGCTCCGAAAACTGTTTTTT.

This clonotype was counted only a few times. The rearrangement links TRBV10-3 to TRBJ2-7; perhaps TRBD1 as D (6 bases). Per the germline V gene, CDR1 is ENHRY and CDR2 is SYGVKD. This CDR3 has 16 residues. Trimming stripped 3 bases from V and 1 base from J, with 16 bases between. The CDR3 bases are TGTGCCATCAGTGATATCGTGACAGGAGTATCCTACGAGCAGTACTTC. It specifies CAISDIVTGVSYEQYF.

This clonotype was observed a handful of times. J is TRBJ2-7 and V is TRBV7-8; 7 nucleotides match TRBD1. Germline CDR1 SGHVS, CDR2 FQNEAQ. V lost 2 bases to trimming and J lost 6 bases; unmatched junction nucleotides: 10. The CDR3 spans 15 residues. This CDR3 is CASSLPSTGNGEQYF. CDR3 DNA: TGTGCCAGCAGCTTACCCTCGACAGGGAACGGCGAGCAGTACTTC.

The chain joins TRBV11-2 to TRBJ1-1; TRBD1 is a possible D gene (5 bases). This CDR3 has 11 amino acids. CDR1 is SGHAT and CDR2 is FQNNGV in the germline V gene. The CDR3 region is CLLGGDTEAFF. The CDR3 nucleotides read TGTCTACTCGGAGGGGATACTGAAGCTTTCTTT.

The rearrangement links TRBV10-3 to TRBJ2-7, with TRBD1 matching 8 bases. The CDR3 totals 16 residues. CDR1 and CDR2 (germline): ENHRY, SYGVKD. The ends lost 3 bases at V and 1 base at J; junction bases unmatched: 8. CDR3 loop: CAISEVQGAVSYEQYF. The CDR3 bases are TGTGCCATCAGTGAAGTGCAGGGGGCGGTATCCTACGAGCAGTACTTC.

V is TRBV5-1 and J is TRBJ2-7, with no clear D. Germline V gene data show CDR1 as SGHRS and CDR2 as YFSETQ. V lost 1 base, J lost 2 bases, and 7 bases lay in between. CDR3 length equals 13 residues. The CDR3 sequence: CASSLFGTYEQYF. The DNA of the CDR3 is TGCGCCAGCAGCTTGTTCGGTACCTACGAGCAGTACTTC.

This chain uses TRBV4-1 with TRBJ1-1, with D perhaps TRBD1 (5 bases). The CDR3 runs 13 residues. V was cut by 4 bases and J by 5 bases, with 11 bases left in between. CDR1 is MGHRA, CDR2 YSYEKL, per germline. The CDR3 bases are TGCGCCAGCAGCCCGCCGAGGGGAACTGAAGCTTTCTTT. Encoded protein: CASSPPRGTEAFF.